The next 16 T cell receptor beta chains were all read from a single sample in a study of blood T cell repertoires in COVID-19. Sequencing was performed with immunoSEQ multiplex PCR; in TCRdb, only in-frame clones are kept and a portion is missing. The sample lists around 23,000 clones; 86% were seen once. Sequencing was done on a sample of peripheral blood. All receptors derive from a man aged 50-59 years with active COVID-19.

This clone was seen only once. As DNA, the CDR3 is TGTGCCAGCAGCCAGGACAGGGTCGGTGAGCAGTTCTTC. Translated: CASSQDRVGEQFF. This rearrangement joins TRBV7-8 to TRBJ2-1; 8 positions agree with TRBD1. V gave up 5 bases and J gave up 9 bases; unmatched junction bases: 6. The germline gives CDR1 SGHVS, CDR2 FQNEAQ. The CDR3 is 13 residues long.

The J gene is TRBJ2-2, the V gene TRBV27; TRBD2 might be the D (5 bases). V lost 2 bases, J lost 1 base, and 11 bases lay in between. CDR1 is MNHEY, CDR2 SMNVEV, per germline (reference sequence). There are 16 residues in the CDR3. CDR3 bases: TGTGCCAGCAGTTTAGAAGGCGGGTTGAACACCGGGGAGCTGTTTTTT. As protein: CASSLEGGLNTGELFF.

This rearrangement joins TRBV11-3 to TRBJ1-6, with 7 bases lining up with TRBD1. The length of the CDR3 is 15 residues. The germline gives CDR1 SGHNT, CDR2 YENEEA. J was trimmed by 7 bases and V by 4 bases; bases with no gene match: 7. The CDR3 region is CASSSEGTANSPLHF. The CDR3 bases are TGTGCCAGCAGCTCAGAAGGGACAGCCAATTCACCCCTCCACTTT.

The CDR3 is CASSQFGLAYEQYF. CDR3 nucleotides: TGTGCCAGCAGCCAATTTGGCCTTGCCTACGAGCAGTACTTC. V and J are TRBV3-1 (or the pseudogene TRBV3-2) and TRBJ2-7; D ambiguous. The length of the CDR3 is 14 residues. Germline assignment: CDR1 LGHDT and CDR2 YNNKEL (reference sequence). Trimming removed 2 bases at V and 2 bases at J, with 10 bases between.

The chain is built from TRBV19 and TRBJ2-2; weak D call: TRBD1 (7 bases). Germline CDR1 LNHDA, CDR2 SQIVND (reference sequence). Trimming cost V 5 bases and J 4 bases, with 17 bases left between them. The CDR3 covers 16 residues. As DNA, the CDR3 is TGTGCCAGTAGTCCTATGGACAGGAGGGGCACCGGGGAGCTGTTTTTT. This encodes CASSPMDRRGTGELFF.

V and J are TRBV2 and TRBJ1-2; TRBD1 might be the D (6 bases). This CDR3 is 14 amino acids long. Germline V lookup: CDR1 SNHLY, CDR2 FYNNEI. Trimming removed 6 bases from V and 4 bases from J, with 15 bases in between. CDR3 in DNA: TGTGCCAGCAGGGGGGCAGGGATGGCCTATGGCTACACCTTC. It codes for CASRGAGMAYGYTF. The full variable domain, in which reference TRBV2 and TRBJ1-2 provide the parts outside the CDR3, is EPEVTQTPSHQVTQMGQEVILRCVPISNHLYFYWYRQILGQKVEFLVSFYNNEISEKSEIFDDQFSVERPDGSNFTLKIRSTKLEDSAMYFCASRGAGMAYGYTFGSGTRLTVV.

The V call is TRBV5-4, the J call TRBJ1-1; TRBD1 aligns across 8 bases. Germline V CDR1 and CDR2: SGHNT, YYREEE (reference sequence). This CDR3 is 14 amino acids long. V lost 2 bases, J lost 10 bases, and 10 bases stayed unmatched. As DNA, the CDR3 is TGTGCCAGCAGCTTCACTGGGACAGGAGAAGGAGCTTTCTTT. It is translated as CASSFTGTGEGAFF.

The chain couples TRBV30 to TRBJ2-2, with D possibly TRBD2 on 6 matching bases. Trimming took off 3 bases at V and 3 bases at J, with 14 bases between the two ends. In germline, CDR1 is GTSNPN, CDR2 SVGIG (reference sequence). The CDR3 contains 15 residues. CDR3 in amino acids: CAWRWGGMDTGELFF. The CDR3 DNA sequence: TGTGCCTGGAGGTGGGGCGGGATGGACACCGGGGAGCTGTTTTTT.

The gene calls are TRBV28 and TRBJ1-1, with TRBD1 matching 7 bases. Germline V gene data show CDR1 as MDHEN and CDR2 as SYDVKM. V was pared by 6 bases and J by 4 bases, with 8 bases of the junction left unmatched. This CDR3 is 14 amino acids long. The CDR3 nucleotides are TGTGCCAGCAGGCCACCAGGGGGAGGCACTGAAGCTTTCTTT. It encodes CASRPPGGGTEAFF.

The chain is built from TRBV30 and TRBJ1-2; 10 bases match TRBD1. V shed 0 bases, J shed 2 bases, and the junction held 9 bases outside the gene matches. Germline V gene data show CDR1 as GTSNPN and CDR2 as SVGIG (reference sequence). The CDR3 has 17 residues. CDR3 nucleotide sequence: TGTGCCTGGAGTGTAAAGGGACAGGGGAAAAAAAACTATGGCTACACCTTC. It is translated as CAWSVKGQGKKNYGYTF. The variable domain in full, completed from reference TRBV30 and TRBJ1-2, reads SQTIHQWPATLVQPVGSPLSLECTVEGTSNPNLYWYRQAAGRGLQLLFYSVGIGQISSEVPQNLSASRPQDRQFILSSKKLLLSDSGFYLCAWSVKGQGKKNYGYTFGSGTRLTVV.

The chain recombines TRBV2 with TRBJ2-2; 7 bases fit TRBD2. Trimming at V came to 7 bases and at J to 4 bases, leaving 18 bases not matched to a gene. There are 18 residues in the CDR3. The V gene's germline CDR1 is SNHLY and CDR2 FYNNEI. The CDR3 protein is CASNGGSAGDYGTGELFF. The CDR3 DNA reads TGTGCCAGCAACGGGGGATCGGCGGGAGATTATGGCACCGGGGAGCTGTTTTTT.

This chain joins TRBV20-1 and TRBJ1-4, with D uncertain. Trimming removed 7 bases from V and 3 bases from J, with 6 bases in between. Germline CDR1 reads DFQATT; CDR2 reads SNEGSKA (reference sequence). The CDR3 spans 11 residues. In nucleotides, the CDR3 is TGCAGTGGACGGGCTAATGAAAAACTGTTTTTT. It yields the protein CSGRANEKLFF.

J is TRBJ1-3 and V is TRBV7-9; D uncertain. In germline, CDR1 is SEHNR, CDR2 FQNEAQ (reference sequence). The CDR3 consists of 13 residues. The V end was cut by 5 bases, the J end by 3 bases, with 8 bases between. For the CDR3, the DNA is TGTGCCAGCAGCCCTACGGTTGGAAACACCATATATTTT. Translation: CASSPTVGNTIYF. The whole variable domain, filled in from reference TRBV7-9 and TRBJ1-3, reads DTGVSQNPRHKITKRGQNVTFRCDPISEHNRLYWYRQTLGQGPEFLTYFQNEAQLEKSRLLSDRFSAERPKGSFSTLEIQRTEQGDSAMYLCASSPTVGNTIYFGEGSWLTVV.

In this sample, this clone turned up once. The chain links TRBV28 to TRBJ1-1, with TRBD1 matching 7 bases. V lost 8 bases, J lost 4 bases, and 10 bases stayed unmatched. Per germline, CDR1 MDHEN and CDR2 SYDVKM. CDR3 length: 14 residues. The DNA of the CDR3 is TGTGCCAGCTCACCCCAGGACAGGCTCACTGAAGCTTTCTTT. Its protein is CASSPQDRLTEAFF.

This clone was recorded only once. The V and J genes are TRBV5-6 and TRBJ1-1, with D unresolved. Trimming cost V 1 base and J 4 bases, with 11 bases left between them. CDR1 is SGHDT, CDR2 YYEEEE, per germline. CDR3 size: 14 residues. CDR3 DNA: TGTGCCAGCAGCTTGAGCGGTAGATCCACTGAAGCTTTCTTT. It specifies CASSLSGRSTEAFF.

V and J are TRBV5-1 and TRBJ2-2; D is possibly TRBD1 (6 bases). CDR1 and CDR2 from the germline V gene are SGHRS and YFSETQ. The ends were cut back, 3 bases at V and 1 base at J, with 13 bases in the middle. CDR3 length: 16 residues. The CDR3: CASSSRGRGNTGELFF. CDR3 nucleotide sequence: TGCGCCAGCAGCTCCCGGGGCAGGGGGAACACCGGGGAGCTGTTTTTT.